The 9 T cell receptor beta chains below come from one sample, sequenced in a study of CD8+ T cells in alopecia areata (dated by TCRdb to 2017 to 2018). Pooled mouse cutaneous lymph node cells were stained for CD4, CD8alpha, NKG2D, NKG2ACE and other markers and were then sorted on a BD Influx. Library method: the immunoSEQ multiplex PCR assay. To provide template for TCR sequencing, every sample had RNA extracted and reverse transcribed into cDNA. The immuneACCESS repertoire file appears here via TCRdb, limited to in-frame rearrangements. These files lack a portion of the clones; in checked studies, under half of the deficit traces to unresolved V genes, and the cause of the others is not known. This sample was tabulated with over 250,000 clones, among which there are no singletons. Of the sample, 1.2% is held by the ten largest clones. The sequenced sample was CD4+ T cells sorted from a lymph node. The receptor set was obtained from a C3H/HeJ mouse with alopecia areata. The MHC haplotype for this mouse line is H2-k.

Comment on this clone: Genes and germline come from the mouse. The missing CDR3 end, 4 residues past where the read stops, is filled in from the germline J gene. V usage is TRBV14 and J usage is TRBJ2-1; 10 nucleotides line up with TRBD1. The CDR3 covers 15 residues. The germline gives CDR1 SGHDT, CDR2 FRDEAV. Losses at the gene ends were 4 bases for V and 6 bases for J; bases not matched to a gene: 7. Incomplete CDR3 DNA: TGTGCCAGCAGTCCCGCCGGGACAGGGGTTGCT. Translating gives CASSPAGTGVA. The whole CDR3 protein reads CASSPAGTGVAEQFF.

This clone was detected ten times or more. Gene names and germline match the mouse. The read terminates 4 residues ahead of where the CDR3 ends, so the germline J gene completes it. This sample includes further DNA sequences coding for the same CDR3. The chain employs TRBV3 and TRBJ2-2; 12 nucleotides align to TRBD2. The CDR3 has 16 residues. The ends lost 5 bases at V and 3 bases at J; junction bases unmatched: 4. Germline lookup yields CDR1 SNHLY and CDR2 FYNGKV (reference sequence). CDR3 DNA, as far as it was read: TGTGCCAGCAGCCCCCGGGACTGGGGGGACACCGGG. This sequence encodes CASSPRDWGDTG. The full CDR3 protein reads CASSPRDWGDTGQLYF.

There are a few counts of this clone. Gene names and germline refer to mouse. The read gets to within 4 residues of the CDR3 end, and the germline J gene fills in the rest. The gene calls are TRBV13-1 and TRBJ1-2; weak D call: TRBD1 (6 bases). The CDR3 extends over 16 amino acids. Germline V gives CDR1 NSHNY, CDR2 SYGAGN. V was cut by 3 bases and J by 0 bases, with 15 bases left in between. CDR3 sequence: CASSVPGGHSNSDYTF. The CDR3 bases that were read are TGTGCCAGCAGTGTCCCCGGGGGACATTCAAACTCC.

This clone came up a few times. Gene names and germline refer to mouse. This sample includes further DNA sequences coding for the same CDR3. CDR3 sequence reads: CASSSTGVQDTQYF. The DNA read from the CDR3 is TGTGCCAGCAGTTCGACAGGGGTCCAAGAC. The V and J genes are TRBV14 and TRBJ2-5; 8 bases line up with TRBD1. The read falls 4 residues short of the CDR3 end, and the missing part is taken from the germline J gene. Germline V gives CDR1 SGHDT, CDR2 FRDEAV. There are 14 residues in the CDR3. Trimming at V came to 3 bases and at J to 2 bases, leaving 2 bases not matched to a gene.

Regarding this clone: Each gene name is a mouse one. The read comes to an end 4 residues before the CDR3 does, leaving the germline J gene to fill in the end. V gene TRBV19 combines with J gene TRBJ1-1; the D is unclear. V lost 3 bases, J lost 1 base, and 10 bases lay in between. There are 14 residues in the CDR3. Germline loops: CDR1 FNHDT, CDR2 SITEND (reference sequence). CDR3: CASSNAGGNTEVFF. The sequenced part of the CDR3 DNA is TGTGCCAGCAGTAATGCGGGTGGGAACACA.

Only a few counts were recorded for this clone. Germline and genes: mouse. The read gets to within 4 residues of the CDR3 end, and the germline J gene fills in the rest. The V gene is TRBV13-3, the J gene TRBJ2-5; D perhaps matches TRBD1 (7 bases). The germline V gene has CDR1 NNHDY and CDR2 SYVADS. This CDR3 contains 15 residues. Trimming took 4 bases from V and 0 from J, leaving 12 bases between them. CDR3 sequence: CASSPSGGNQDTQYF. The DNA read from the CDR3 is TGTGCCAGCAGTCCCTCAGGGGGGAACCAAGAC.

A remark on this clone: Gene labels here are mouse ones. The observed sequence ends 4 residues before the CDR3 terminus, with the missing tail filled in from the germline J gene. The chain is built from TRBV5 and TRBJ1-2, with D possibly matching TRBD1 (6 bases). Trimming pared 5 bases from V and 3 bases from J, leaving 13 bases between. The CDR3 runs to 14 residues. CDR1 and CDR2 from the germline V gene are LGHNA and YNLKQL (reference sequence). CDR3 loop: CASSTRRGDSDYTF. CDR3 DNA, as far as it was read: TGTGCCAGCAGCACCCGCAGGGGAGACTCC.

This clone was picked up a small number of times. Gene names and germline refer to mouse. The read stops 4 residues short of the end of the CDR3; the missing end is completed from the germline J gene. This chain joins TRBV5 and TRBJ2-3; maybe TRBD2 (6 bases). This CDR3 has 15 amino acids. Germline CDR1 is LGHNA and CDR2 is YNLKQL (reference sequence). V was clipped by 0 bases and J by 3 bases, with 10 bases between them. The CDR3 bases that were read are TGTGCCAGCAGCCAAGAATGGGGGAGAGCAGAA. It translates to CASSQEWGRAE. The full CDR3 protein is CASSQEWGRAETLYF.

Notes on this clone: Gene and germline names: mouse. The read gets to within 4 residues of the CDR3 end, and the germline J gene fills in the rest. V and J are TRBV13-2 and TRBJ2-3; a weak D match, TRBD2 (7 bases). CDR3 length: 14 residues. V was shortened by 1 base and J by 3 bases, with 9 bases between the two germline ends. CDR1 and CDR2 (germline): NNHNN, SYGAGS (reference sequence). Partial CDR3 DNA: TGTGCCAGCGGTGATCGGGGGGCGGCAGAA. Protein product: CASGDRGAAE. The entire CDR3 protein is CASGDRGAAETLYF.